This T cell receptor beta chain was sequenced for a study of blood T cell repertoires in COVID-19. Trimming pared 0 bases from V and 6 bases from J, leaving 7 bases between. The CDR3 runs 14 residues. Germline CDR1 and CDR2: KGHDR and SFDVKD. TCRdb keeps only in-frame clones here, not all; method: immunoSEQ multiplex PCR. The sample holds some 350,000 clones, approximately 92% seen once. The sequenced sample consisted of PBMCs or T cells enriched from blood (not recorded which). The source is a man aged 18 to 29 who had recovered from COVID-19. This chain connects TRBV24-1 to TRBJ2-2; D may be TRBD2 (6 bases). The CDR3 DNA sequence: TGTGCCACCAGTGATTTGCCGGGGGCCGGGGAGCTGTTTTTT. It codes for CATSDLPGAGELFF.